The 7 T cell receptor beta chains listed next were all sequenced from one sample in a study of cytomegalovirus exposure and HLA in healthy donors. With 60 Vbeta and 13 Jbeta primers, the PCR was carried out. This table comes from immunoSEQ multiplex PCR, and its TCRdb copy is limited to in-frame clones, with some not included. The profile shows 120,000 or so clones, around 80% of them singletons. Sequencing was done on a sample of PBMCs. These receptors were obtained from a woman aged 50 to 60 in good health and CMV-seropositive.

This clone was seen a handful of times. The DNA for the CDR3 is TGTGCCAGCAGTGAGGGTCTAGGGGCAGATACGCAGTATTTT. As protein: CASSEGLGADTQYF. J is TRBJ2-3 and V is TRBV25-1; D perhaps matches TRBD1 (5 bases). The V end lost 3 bases, the J end lost 4 bases, and 11 bases lay between the germline ends. CDR3 size: 14 residues. Germline loops: CDR1 MGHDK, CDR2 SYGVNS.

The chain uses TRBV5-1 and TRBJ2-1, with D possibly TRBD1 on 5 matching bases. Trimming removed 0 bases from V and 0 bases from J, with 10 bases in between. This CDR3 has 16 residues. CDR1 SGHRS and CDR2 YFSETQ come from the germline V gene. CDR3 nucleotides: TGCGCCAGCAGCTTGGGACAGCTGAGCTCCTACAATGAGCAGTTCTTC. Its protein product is CASSLGQLSSYNEQFF.

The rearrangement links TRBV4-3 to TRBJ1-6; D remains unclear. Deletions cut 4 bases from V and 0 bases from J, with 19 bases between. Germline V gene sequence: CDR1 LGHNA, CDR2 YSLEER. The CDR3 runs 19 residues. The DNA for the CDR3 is TGCGCCAGCAGCCGTCCACGGCGAGAAAGGAGCTCCTATAATTCACCCCTCCACTTT. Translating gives CASSRPRRERSSYNSPLHF.

CDR3 in amino acids: CATSRDRETQYF. As DNA, the CDR3 is TGTGCCACCAGCAGAGATCGAGAGACCCAGTACTTC. The chain has TRBV15 and TRBJ2-5, with unresolved D. Germline V gene sequence: CDR1 LNHNV, CDR2 YYDKDF (reference sequence). The CDR3 covers 12 residues. V lost 0 bases to trimming and J lost 4 bases, with 3 bases between them.

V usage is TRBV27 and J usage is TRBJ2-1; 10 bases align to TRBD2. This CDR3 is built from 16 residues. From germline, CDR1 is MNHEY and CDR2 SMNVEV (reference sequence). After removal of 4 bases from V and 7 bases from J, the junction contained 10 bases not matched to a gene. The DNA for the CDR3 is TGTGCCAGCAGTTCCAGGACTAGCGGATGGTGGAATGAGCAGTTCTTC. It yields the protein CASSSRTSGWWNEQFF.

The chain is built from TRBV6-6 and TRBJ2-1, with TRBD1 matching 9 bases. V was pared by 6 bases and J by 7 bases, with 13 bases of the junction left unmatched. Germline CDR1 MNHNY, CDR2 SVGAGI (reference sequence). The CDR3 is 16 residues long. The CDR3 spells CASSLLTGGVGNEQFF. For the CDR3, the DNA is TGTGCCAGCAGCCTCCTGACAGGGGGGGTTGGAAATGAGCAGTTCTTC.

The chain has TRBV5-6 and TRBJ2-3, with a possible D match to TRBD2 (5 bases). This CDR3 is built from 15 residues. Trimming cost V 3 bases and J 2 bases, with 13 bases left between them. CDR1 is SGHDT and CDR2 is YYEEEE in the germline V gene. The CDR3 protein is CASSSLAAYTDTQYF. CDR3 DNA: TGTGCCAGCAGCTCGCTAGCAGCCTACACAGATACGCAGTATTTT.